The 23 T cell receptor beta chains below come from one sample, sequenced in a study of vaccination and CD4 T cells after COVID-19 (dated by TCRdb to between 2021 and 2024). Antigen specificity for these receptors is unknown. The treatment or condition label on this specimen signifies: approximately nine-day PBMC culture with coronavirus spike peptide pools or control peptides (ViraFEST assay). Library method: PCR. The reads were generated on an Illumina iSeq 100. At the Johns Hopkins FTIC core, DNA from the cultured CD4+ T cells underwent TCR sequencing with the Oncomine TCR Beta short-read assay. In TCRdb, the public reads were trimmed at Q25 with fastp and aligned with MiXCR, with productive beta chains retained. When rows share a CDR3 protein, they turn into one entry using the most common DNA and genes. The sample profile shows 15,000 to 25,000 distinct CDR3 sequences; around 52% of them were found once. Around 9% of the sample rests with the top ten.

Material: CD4+ T cells from blood, cultured in vitro. Receptors were obtained from a human donor who had recovered from COVID-19.

Here the CDR3 reads CSVATGSRDSPLHF. Written as DNA, the CDR3 is TGCAGCGTTGCTACAGGGTCTAGGGATTCACCCCTCCACTTT. This chain links TRBV29-1 with TRBJ1-6, with D possibly being TRBD1 (6 bases). Per the germline V gene, CDR1 is SQVTM and CDR2 is ANQGSEA. The CDR3 spans 14 residues. The ends were cut back, 4 bases at V and 8 bases at J, with 15 bases in the middle.

This clonotype was picked up a small number of times. The V and J genes are TRBV28 and TRBJ1-2, with 8 bases fitting TRBD1. V was clipped by 2 bases and J by 3 bases; unmatched bases: 8. The germline gives CDR1 MDHEN, CDR2 SYDVKM. The CDR3 extends over 16 amino acids. CDR3 residues: CASSLPGQAADYGYTF. CDR3 in DNA: TGTGCCAGCAGTTTACCGGGACAGGCCGCAGACTATGGCTACACCTTC.

This rearrangement joins TRBV5-1 to TRBJ2-3; D ambiguous. CDR1 and CDR2 from the germline V gene are SGHRS and YFSETQ. Deletions cut 1 base from V and 0 bases from J, with 6 bases between. The CDR3 is 14 amino acids. In DNA form, the CDR3 reads TGCGCCAGCAGCTTGATGGATAGCACAGATACGCAGTATTTT. Residues: CASSLMDSTDTQYF.

V is TRBV7-7 and J is TRBJ2-7; unclear D gene. The CDR3 totals 15 residues. The ends were cut back, 1 base at V and 1 base at J, with 11 bases in the middle. Germline CDR1 SSHAT, CDR2 FNYEAQ (reference sequence). The CDR3 is CASSLGPGRSYEQYF. The CDR3 nucleotides read TGTGCCAGCAGCTTAGGCCCAGGCCGATCCTACGAGCAGTACTTC.

This rearrangement joins TRBV7-9 to TRBJ1-1; 7 nucleotides align to TRBD1. The CDR3 extends over 16 amino acids. Germline loops: CDR1 SEHNR, CDR2 FQNEAQ (reference sequence). V dropped 0 bases and J dropped 1; count of bases not matched to a gene: 5. This CDR3 reads CASSLAYRGRNTEAFF. The CDR3 coding sequence is TGTGCCAGCAGCTTAGCCTACAGGGGACGGAACACTGAAGCTTTCTTT.

The V gene is TRBV29-1, the J gene TRBJ2-7; D possibly corresponds to TRBD2 (6 bases). CDR1 and CDR2 from the germline V gene are SQVTM and ANQGSEA. With 1 base removed from V and 7 bases from J, the gap between germline ends came to 17 bases. The CDR3 is made up of 14 amino acids. The CDR3 DNA is TGCAGCGTTGAAGTTGGATACCAGGGAGGTGAGCAGTACTTC. This gives the protein CSVEVGYQGGEQYF.

This clonotype has a single count. The chain joins TRBV29-1 to TRBJ1-3; D unclear. This CDR3 has 13 residues. The ends were cut back, 6 bases at V and 0 bases at J, with 9 bases in the middle. Per the germline V gene, CDR1 is SQVTM and CDR2 is ANQGSEA. CDR3 protein: CSVSWSSGNTIYF. The CDR3 DNA reads TGCAGCGTCTCATGGAGCTCTGGAAACACCATATATTTT. The full variable domain, rest sourced from reference TRBV29-1 and TRBJ1-3, is SAVISQKPSRDICQRGTSLTIQCQVDSQVTMMFWYRQQPGQSLTLIATANQGSEATYESGFVIDKFPISRPNLTFSTLTVSNMSPEDSSIYLCSVSWSSGNTIYFGEGSWLTVV.

This sequence joins TRBV12-3 or TRBV12-4 and TRBJ1-2; D might be TRBD1 (6 bases). The CDR3 consists of 15 residues. V was clipped by 1 base and J by 5 bases, with 14 bases between them. DNA of the CDR3: TGTGCCAGCAGTTTAGACCCCAGGGGACGGTATGGCTACACCTTC. This encodes CASSLDPRGRYGYTF.

The gene calls are TRBV6-2 or TRBV6-3 and TRBJ1-1; D might be TRBD1 (6 bases). Trimming left V 10 bases short and J 6 bases short, with 30 bases between. This CDR3 spans 17 amino acids. Germline loops: CDR1 MNHEY, CDR2 SVGEGT. As DNA, the CDR3 is TGTGCCACCCTCCCTGGGGGGGACATAACAAGGCGGGCTGAAGCTTTCTTT. Its translation is CATLPGGDITRRAEAFF.

This sequence joins TRBV20-1 and TRBJ1-1, with 12 bases aligning to TRBD1. The CDR3 is made up of 19 amino acids. Trimming removed 1 base from V and 4 bases from J; junction bases left unmatched: 16. Per the germline V gene, CDR1 is DFQATT and CDR2 is SNEGSKA (reference sequence). The DNA for the CDR3 is TGCAGTGCTAGAGGCCCAGGGGGGACAGGGGGCATCGGCGGCACTGAAGCTTTCTTT. Protein sequence: CSARGPGGTGGIGGTEAFF.

The chain has TRBV2 and TRBJ1-5, with D possibly being TRBD1 (6 bases). Trimming left V 6 bases short and J 3 bases short, with 9 bases between. CDR3 size: 13 residues. Germline CDR1 SNHLY, CDR2 FYNNEI. The CDR3 sequence is CASRRTDNQPQHF. DNA for the CDR3: TGTGCCAGCAGAAGGACAGACAATCAGCCCCAGCATTTT.

This chain connects TRBV19 to TRBJ1-1; 8 nucleotides align to TRBD1. V was clipped by 4 bases and J by 7 bases; unmatched bases: 14. Germline CDR1 and CDR2: LNHDA and SQIVND (reference sequence). This CDR3 region has 16 residues. The DNA for the CDR3 is TGTGCCAGTAGTAATCCAGGGGGCTCCAGCGTCGGTGAAGCTTTCTTT. The encoded protein is CASSNPGGSSVGEAFF.

This chain joins TRBV4-1 and TRBJ1-2; a weak D match, TRBD1 (6 bases). Germline CDR1 is MGHRA and CDR2 is YSYEKL. Trimming took 0 bases from V and 4 from J, leaving 9 bases between them. CDR3 length equals 14 residues. CDR3 sequence: CASSQEGASYGYTF. In DNA form, the CDR3 reads TGCGCCAGCAGCCAAGAGGGGGCCAGCTATGGCTACACCTTC.

This clonotype occurred a few times. The V call is TRBV6-1, the J call TRBJ1-2, with 11 bases identical to TRBD1. Germline V gene data show CDR1 as MNHNS and CDR2 as SASEGT. The trim removed 0 bases at V and 2 bases at J, leaving 2 bases unmatched. The CDR3 covers 16 residues. CDR3 DNA: TGTGCCAGCAGTGAAGCCCGGGACAGGGGGAACTATGGCTACACCTTC. It specifies CASSEARDRGNYGYTF.

This sequence joins TRBV30 and TRBJ2-5; 9 nucleotides match TRBD2. Germline CDR1 and CDR2: GTSNPN and SVGIG (reference sequence). CDR3 length: 14 amino acids. V shed 5 bases, J shed 5 bases, and the junction held 9 bases outside the gene matches. Here the CDR3 DNA reads TGTGCCTGGGACCGTAGCGGGGGACGGGAGACCCAGTACTTC. This gives the protein CAWDRSGGRETQYF.

V gene TRBV27 combines with J gene TRBJ1-2; TRBD1 is a possible D gene (5 bases). The CDR3 has 14 amino acids. The V and J ends lost 4 bases and 3 bases respectively, with 12 bases between them. Germline V gene data show CDR1 as MNHEY and CDR2 as SMNVEV (reference sequence). This CDR3 reads CASSSGRRDYGYTF. In DNA form, the CDR3 reads TGTGCCAGCAGTTCGGGACGTCGGGACTATGGCTACACCTTC.

V usage is TRBV11-2 and J usage is TRBJ2-5, with TRBD1 matching 8 bases. The CDR3 is 15 amino acids. The ends lost 2 bases at V and 3 bases at J; junction bases unmatched: 5. CDR1 is SGHAT, CDR2 FQNNGV, per germline. The chain's CDR3 is CASSLNPGGKETQYF. As DNA, the CDR3 is TGTGCCAGCAGCTTAAATCCAGGGGGCAAAGAGACCCAGTACTTC.

V is TRBV2 and J is TRBJ2-4; perhaps TRBD2 as D (7 bases). Germline CDR1 SNHLY, CDR2 FYNNEI. The CDR3 length is 13 residues. V was trimmed by 4 bases and J by 7 bases, leaving 11 bases between them. DNA of the CDR3: TGTGCCAGCAGTGCAGGGAGGGGGAACATTCAGTACTTC. Translating it yields CASSAGRGNIQYF.

The chain uses TRBV19 and TRBJ1-5, with a possible D match to TRBD1 (5 bases). V was cut by 3 bases and J by 1 base, with 19 bases left in between. From germline, CDR1 is LNHDA and CDR2 SQIVND (reference sequence). This CDR3 contains 18 residues. CDR3 region: CASSIFRTPGASNQPQHF. The DNA of the CDR3 is TGTGCCAGTAGTATCTTCCGTACCCCCGGGGCAAGCAATCAGCCCCAGCATTTT. Drawing the rest from reference TRBV19 and TRBJ1-5, the complete variable domain is DGGITQSPKYLFRKEGQNVTLSCEQNLNHDAMYWYRQDPGQGLRLIYYSQIVNDFQKGDIAEGYSVSREKKESFPLTVTSAQKNPTAFYLCASSIFRTPGASNQPQHFGDGTRLSIL.

This chain connects TRBV2 to TRBJ1-2; 8 nucleotides line up with TRBD1. Germline-derived CDR1 and CDR2 are SNHLY and FYNNEI. Trimming removed 4 bases from V and 2 bases from J; junction bases left unmatched: 3. The CDR3 extends over 14 amino acids. The CDR3 nucleotides read TGTGCCAGCAGTGGGGACAGGCGAAACTATGGCTACACCTTC. It encodes CASSGDRRNYGYTF.

There are a few counts of this clonotype. The chain has TRBV6-1 and TRBJ1-5, with unresolved D. Trimming took off 6 bases at V and 3 bases at J, with 15 bases between the two ends. This CDR3 is 15 amino acids long. The germline CDR1 and CDR2 sequences are MNHNS and SASEGT. The CDR3 DNA sequence: TGTGCCAGCAGCCTTTCAGTCACGAACAATCAGCCCCAGCATTTT. Amino acid sequence: CASSLSVTNNQPQHF.

The rearrangement links TRBV6-2 or TRBV6-3 to TRBJ1-5; 9 positions agree with TRBD1. The V gene's germline CDR1 is MNHEY and CDR2 SVGEGT. The CDR3 has 15 amino acids. The V segment lost 5 bases and the J segment 6 bases; nucleotides outside the gene matches: 8. This CDR3 reads CASSTRGQGLQPQHF. CDR3 nucleotides: TGTGCCAGCAGTACCCGGGGACAGGGTCTTCAGCCCCAGCATTTT.

Only a few counts were recorded for this clonotype. V gene TRBV15 combines with J gene TRBJ1-1, with D perhaps matching TRBD1 (6 bases). V lost 0 bases and J 8 bases, leaving 10 bases between the germline ends. Germline CDR1 reads LNHNV; CDR2 reads YYDKDF (reference sequence). There are 13 residues in the CDR3. The CDR3 DNA reads as TGTGCCACCAGCAGAGATCTAAGGGGGGAAGCTTTCTTT. Encoded protein: CATSRDLRGEAFF.